This TCR beta chain was sequenced for a study of blood T cell repertoires in COVID-19. Overall study context: Collection of acute and convalescent COVID-19 samples took place in the United States, Italy and Spain. Nucleic acid was either cDNA or gDNA, and it came from T cells, B-cell-depleted T cells, or PBMCs.

In the original analysis: Reference gene primer amplification gave nucleated cell count estimates. Method: immunoSEQ multiplex PCR; TCRdb's copy keeps in-frame clones and lacks some. The DNA was the basis for D and trimming; V, J and clone size are from that table. Seen here are around 80,000 clones, around 90% observed once, and the top ten hold under 0.8%. The sequence was obtained from a woman aged 80 or older with acute or convalescent COVID-19. Material: peripheral blood.

CDR3 DNA sequence: TGCAGTGCTAGAGCCAGTGATACGCAGTATTTT. This encodes CSARASDTQYF. The chain employs TRBV20-1 and TRBJ2-3; no firm D call. CDR3 length: 11 amino acids. Germline V gives CDR1 DFQATT, CDR2 SNEGSKA (reference sequence). Between the trimmed V and J ends, which lost 1 base and 6 bases, there was a span of 5 bases.